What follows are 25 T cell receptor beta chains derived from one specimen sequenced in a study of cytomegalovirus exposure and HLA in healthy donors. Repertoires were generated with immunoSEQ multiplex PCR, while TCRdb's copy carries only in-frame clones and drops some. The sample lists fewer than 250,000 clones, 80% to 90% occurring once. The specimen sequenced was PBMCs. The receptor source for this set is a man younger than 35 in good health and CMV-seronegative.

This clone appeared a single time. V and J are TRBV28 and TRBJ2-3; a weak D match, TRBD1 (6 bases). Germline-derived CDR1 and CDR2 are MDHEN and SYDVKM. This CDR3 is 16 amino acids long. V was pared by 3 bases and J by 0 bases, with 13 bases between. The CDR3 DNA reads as TGTGCCAGCAGTTTTATAGGGGGTTCTAGCACAGATACGCAGTATTTT. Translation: CASSFIGGSSTDTQYF.

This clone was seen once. As DNA, the CDR3 is TGCGCCAGCAGCCAATTTGGGCTAGCGGGGCATCACACCGGGGAGCTGTTTTTT. Residues: CASSQFGLAGHHTGELFF. The rearrangement uses TRBV4-1 and TRBJ2-2; 9 nucleotides align to TRBD2. J was trimmed by 3 bases and V by 2 bases; bases with no gene match: 10. Germline V gene data show CDR1 as MGHRA and CDR2 as YSYEKL. CDR3 size: 18 residues.

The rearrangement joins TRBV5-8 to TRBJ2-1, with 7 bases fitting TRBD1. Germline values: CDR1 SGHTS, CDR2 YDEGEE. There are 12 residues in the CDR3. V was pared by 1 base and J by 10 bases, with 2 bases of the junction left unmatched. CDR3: CASSLRGGEQFF. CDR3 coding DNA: TGTGCCAGCAGCTTGCGAGGGGGCGAGCAGTTCTTC.

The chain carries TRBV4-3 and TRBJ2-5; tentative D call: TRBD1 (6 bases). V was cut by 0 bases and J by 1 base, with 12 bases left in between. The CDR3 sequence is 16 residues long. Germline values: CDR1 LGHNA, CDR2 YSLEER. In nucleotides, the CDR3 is TGCGCCAGCAGCCAAGATCTGGGGGCTGGCCAAGAGACCCAGTACTTC. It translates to CASSQDLGAGQETQYF.

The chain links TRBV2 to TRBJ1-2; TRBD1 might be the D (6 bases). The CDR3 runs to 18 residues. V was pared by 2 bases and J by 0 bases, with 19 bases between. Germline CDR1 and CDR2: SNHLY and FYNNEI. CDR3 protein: CASSERLAGAKTNYGYTF. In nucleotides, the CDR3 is TGTGCCAGCAGTGAAAGGCTGGCAGGGGCGAAAACTAACTATGGCTACACCTTC.

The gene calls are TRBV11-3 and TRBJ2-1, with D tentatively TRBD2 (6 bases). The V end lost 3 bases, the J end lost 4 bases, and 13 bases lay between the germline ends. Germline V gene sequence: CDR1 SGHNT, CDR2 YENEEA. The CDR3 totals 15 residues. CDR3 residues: CASSLSRDSYNEQFF. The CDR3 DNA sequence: TGTGCCAGCAGCTTGAGCCGGGACTCATACAATGAGCAGTTCTTC.

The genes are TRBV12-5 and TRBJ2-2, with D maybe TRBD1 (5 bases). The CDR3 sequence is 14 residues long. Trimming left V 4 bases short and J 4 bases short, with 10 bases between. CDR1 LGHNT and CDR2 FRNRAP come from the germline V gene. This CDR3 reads CASGSGSGTGELFF. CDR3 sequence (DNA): TGTGCTAGTGGTTCAGGGTCGGGCACCGGGGAGCTGTTTTTT.

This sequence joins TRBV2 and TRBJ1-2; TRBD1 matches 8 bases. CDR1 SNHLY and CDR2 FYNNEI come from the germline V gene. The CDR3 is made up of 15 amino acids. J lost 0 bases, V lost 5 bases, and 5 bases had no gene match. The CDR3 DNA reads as TGTGCCAGCAGTTATATACAGGGGGCTAACTATGGCTACACCTTC. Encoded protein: CASSYIQGANYGYTF.

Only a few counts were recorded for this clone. The CDR3 DNA follows: TGTGCCAGCAGCTTAGAACGGACGGGAGAGCAGTACTTC. Translating gives CASSLERTGEQYF. The chain is built from TRBV11-2 and TRBJ2-7; perhaps TRBD2 as D (5 bases). The germline CDR1 and CDR2 sequences are SGHAT and FQNNGV. Trimming cost V 0 bases and J 7 bases, with 10 bases left between them. There are 13 residues in the CDR3.

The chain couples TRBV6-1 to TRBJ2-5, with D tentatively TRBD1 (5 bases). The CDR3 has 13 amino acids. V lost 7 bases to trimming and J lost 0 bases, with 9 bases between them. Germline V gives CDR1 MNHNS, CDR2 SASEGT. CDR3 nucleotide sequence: TGTGCCAGCAATTCAGGGAACCAAGAGACCCAGTACTTC. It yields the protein CASNSGNQETQYF.

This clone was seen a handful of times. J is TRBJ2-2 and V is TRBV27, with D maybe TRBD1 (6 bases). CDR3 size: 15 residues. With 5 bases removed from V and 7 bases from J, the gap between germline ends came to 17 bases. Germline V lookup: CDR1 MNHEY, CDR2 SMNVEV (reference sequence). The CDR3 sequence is CASSQQTGNFGELFF. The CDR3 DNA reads TGTGCCAGCAGTCAACAGACAGGAAACTTCGGGGAGCTGTTTTTT.

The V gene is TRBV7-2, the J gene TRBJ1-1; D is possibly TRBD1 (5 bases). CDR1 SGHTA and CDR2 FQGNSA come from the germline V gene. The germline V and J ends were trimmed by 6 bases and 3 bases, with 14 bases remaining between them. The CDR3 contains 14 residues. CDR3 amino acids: CASRRYAGDTEAFF. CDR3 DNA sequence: TGTGCCAGCAGACGTTACGCGGGGGACACTGAAGCTTTCTTT.

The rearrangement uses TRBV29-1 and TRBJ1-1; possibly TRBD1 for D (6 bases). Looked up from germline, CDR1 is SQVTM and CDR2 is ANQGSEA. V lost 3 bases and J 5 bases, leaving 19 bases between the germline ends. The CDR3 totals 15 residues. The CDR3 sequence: CSVEGYRVSGTEAFF. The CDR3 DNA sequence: TGCAGCGTTGAGGGATACAGGGTGTCGGGGACTGAAGCTTTCTTT. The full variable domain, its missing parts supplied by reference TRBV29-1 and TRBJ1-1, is SAVISQKPSRDICQRGTSLTIQCQVDSQVTMMFWYRQQPGQSLTLIATANQGSEATYESGFVIDKFPISRPNLTFSTLTVSNMSPEDSSIYLCSVEGYRVSGTEAFFGQGTRLTVV.

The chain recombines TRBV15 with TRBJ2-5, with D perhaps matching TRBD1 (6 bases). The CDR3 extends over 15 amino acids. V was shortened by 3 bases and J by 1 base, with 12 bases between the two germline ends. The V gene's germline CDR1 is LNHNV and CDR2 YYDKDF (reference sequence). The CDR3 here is CATSSPLRGQETQYF. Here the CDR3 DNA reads TGTGCCACCAGCAGCCCACTCAGGGGCCAAGAGACCCAGTACTTC.

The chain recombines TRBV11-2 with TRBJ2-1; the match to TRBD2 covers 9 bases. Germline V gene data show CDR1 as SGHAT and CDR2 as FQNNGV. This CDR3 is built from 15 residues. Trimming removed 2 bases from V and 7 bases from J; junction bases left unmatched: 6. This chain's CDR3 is CASSLILAGRNEQFF. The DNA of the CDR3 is TGTGCCAGCAGCTTAATCCTAGCGGGAAGAAATGAGCAGTTCTTC.

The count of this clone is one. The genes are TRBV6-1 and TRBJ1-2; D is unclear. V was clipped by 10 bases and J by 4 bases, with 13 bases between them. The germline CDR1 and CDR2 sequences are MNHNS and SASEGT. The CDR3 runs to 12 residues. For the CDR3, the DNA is TGTGCCACACGAGTTGGTGGCTATGGCTACACCTTC. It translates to CATRVGGYGYTF.

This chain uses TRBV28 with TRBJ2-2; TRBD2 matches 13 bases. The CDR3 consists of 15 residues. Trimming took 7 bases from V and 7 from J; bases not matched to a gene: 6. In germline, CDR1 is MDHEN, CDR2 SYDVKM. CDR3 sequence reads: CASIWGLAGIGELFF. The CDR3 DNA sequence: TGTGCCAGCATATGGGGACTAGCGGGGATCGGGGAGCTGTTTTTT. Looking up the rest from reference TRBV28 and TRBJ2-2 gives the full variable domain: DVKVTQSSRYLVKRTGEKVFLECVQDMDHENMFWYRQDPGLGLRLIYFSYDVKMKEKGDIPEGYSVSREKKERFSLILESASTNQTSMYLCASIWGLAGIGELFFGEGSRLTVL.

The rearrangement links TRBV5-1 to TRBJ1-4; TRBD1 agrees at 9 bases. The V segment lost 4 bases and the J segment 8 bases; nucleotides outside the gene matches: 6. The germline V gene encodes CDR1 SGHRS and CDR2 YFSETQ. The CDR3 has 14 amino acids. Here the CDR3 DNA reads TGCGCCAGCAGCGTACAGGGGGCGGACGAAAAACTGTTTTTT. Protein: CASSVQGADEKLFF.

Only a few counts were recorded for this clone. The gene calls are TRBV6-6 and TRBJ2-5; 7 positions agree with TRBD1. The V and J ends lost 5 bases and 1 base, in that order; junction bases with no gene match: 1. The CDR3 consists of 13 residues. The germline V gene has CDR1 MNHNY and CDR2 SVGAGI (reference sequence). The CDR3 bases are TGTGCCAGCAGTAGACAGGGCCAAGAGACCCAGTACTTC. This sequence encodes CASSRQGQETQYF.

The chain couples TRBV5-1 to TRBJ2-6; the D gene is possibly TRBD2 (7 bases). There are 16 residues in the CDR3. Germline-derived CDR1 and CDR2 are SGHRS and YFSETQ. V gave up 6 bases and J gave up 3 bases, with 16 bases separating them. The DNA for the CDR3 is TGCGCCAGCACCCAGCGGGGCAGGGGTGGGGCCAACGTCCTGACTTTC. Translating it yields CASTQRGRGGANVLTF.

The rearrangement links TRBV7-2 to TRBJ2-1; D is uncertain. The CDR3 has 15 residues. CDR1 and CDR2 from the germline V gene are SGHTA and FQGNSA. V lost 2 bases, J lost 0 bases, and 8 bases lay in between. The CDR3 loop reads CASSLSGGSYNEQFF. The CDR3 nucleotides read TGTGCCAGCAGCTTATCCGGTGGCTCCTACAATGAGCAGTTCTTC.

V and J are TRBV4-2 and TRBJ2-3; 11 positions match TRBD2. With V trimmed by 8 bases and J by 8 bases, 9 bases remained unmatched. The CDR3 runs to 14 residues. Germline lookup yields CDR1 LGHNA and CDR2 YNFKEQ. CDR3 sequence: CASDALAGDGTQYF. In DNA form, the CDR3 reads TGTGCCAGCGACGCACTAGCGGGAGATGGTACGCAGTATTTT.

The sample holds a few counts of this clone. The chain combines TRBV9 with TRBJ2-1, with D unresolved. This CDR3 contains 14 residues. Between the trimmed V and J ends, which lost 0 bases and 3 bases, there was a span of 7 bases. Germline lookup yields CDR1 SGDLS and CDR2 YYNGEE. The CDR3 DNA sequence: TGTGCCAGCAGCGTAGCAGGCAGCTACAATGAGCAGTTCTTC. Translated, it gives CASSVAGSYNEQFF.

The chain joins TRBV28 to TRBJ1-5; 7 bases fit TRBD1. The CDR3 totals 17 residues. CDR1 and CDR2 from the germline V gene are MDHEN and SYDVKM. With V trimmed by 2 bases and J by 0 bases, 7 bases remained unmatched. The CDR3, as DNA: TGTGCCAGCAGTTTAAAGTCAGGGGGGTATAGCAATCAGCCCCAGCATTTT. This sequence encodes CASSLKSGGYSNQPQHF.

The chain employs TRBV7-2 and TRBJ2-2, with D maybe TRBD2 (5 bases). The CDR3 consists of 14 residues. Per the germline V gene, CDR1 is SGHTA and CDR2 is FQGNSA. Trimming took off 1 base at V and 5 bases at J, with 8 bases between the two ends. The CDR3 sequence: CASSLVSGTGELFF. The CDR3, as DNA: TGTGCCAGCAGCTTAGTTTCGGGGACCGGGGAGCTGTTTTTT.